Listed here is a single T cell receptor (beta chain). The antigen remains unidentified. Trimming stripped 4 bases from V and 0 bases from J, with 21 bases between. The germline CDR1 and CDR2 sequences are LNHDA and SQIVND (reference sequence). The CDR3 loop spans 18 amino acids. The data originate from a study of cytomegalovirus exposure and HLA in healthy donors. A multiplex PCR was run with 60 Vbeta primers and 13 Jbeta primers. Assay used: immunoSEQ multiplex PCR; TCRdb lists only in-frame clones, some missing. Of some 140,000 clones in the sample, around 80% are singletons; the top ten hold 6.5%. Notes on the study in general: Sequence variants that were highly shared formed a cluster that was likely a sequencing artifact. TCR beta V- and J-gene trimming was later associated with a missense DCLRE1C variant. Compared with the roughly 700-donor mean, an Asian-associated ancestry cluster reportedly had fewer N-insertions, according to a later analysis. Later work found most CMV-associated TCR beta chains apparently HLA-restricted.

This clonotype was sampled from a man aged 40-49 years in good health and CMV-seropositive. Material: PBMCs. The chain has TRBV19 and TRBJ1-1; TRBD1 is a possible D gene (5 bases). The CDR3 is CASSRMAPRGQMNTEAFF. The CDR3 nucleotides read TGTGCCAGTAGTAGAATGGCCCCCCGAGGACAAATGAACACTGAAGCTTTCTTT.